This record looks at one TCR beta chain sequence and its context. The CDR3 length is 17 residues. The V gene end was trimmed by 3 bases and the J gene end by 0 bases; junction bases not matched to a gene: 5. Germline V gene lookup returns CDR1 SGHNT and CDR2 YYREEE (reference sequence). This specimen belongs to a study of blood T cell repertoires in COVID-19. Study-wide background: Acute and convalescent COVID-19 specimens originated in the United States, Italy and Spain. T cells, B-cell-depleted T cells, or PBMCs supplied cDNA or gDNA.

How the authors handled the data: Using reference gene primer amplification, nucleated cell counts were estimated. TCRdb keeps only in-frame clones here, not all; method: immunoSEQ multiplex PCR. That table gives V, J and clone size, and the DNA gave D and trimming. The sample includes 130,000 to 150,000 clones, 70% to 90% seen only once; the top ten take approximately 8%. Patients in Seattle were enrolled during active infection, then followed longitudinally. V is TRBV5-4 and J is TRBJ2-6; 8 bases map to TRBD1. Sequencing was performed on peripheral blood. This clonotype was obtained from a woman aged 55-70 years with COVID-19, enrolled during active disease. CDR3 coding DNA: TGTGCCAGCAGCTGGGGGGACAGGCACTCTGGGGCCAACGTCCTGACTTTC. Translated: CASSWGDRHSGANVLTF.